This T cell receptor beta chain was documented in a study of graft-versus-host responses after intestinal transplantation. Study details: Each transplant was multivisceral, liver-intestinal, or isolated intestinal. All recipients got anti-thymocyte globulin induction, then tacrolimus and steroids for about three years.

Findings and caveats of the study: Allografts of one patient group, those with graft-donor T cell macrochimerism, had high graft-versus-host to host-versus-graft clonal ratios. Early declines in HvG clones that occurred post-transplant were associated with peak circulating GvH clone levels.

As regards this clone: The antigen is unknown.

CDR3 length: 17 amino acids. V lost 5 bases, J lost 4 bases, and 20 bases lay in between. CDR1 is LNHNV, CDR2 YYDKDF, per germline (reference sequence). Assay used: immunoSEQ multiplex PCR; TCRdb lists only in-frame clones, some missing. The data show over 10,000 clones, almost 85% seen once. This TCR was recovered from a human patient who received an intestinal transplant, so some T cells may come from the graft donor. Here the sequenced sample was PBMCs, taken after intestinal transplantation. The rearrangement joins TRBV15 to TRBJ2-2; D is possibly TRBD1 or TRBD2 (6 bases each). In nucleotides, the CDR3 is TGTGCCACCAGCCCACGGCAGGGGAGGAGGGCCACCGGGGAGCTGTTTTTT. Amino acid sequence: CATSPRQGRRATGELFF.